The clone carrying this T cell receptor (beta chain) was seen once. Its antigen remains unidentified. This CDR3 has 13 amino acids. Trimming shortened V by 7 bases and J by 5 bases, and 12 bases separated the two germline ends. Germline-derived CDR1 and CDR2 are SNHLY and FYNNEI. TCRdb keeps only in-frame clones here, not all; method: immunoSEQ multiplex PCR. Here the sample spans almost 250,000 clones, roughly 70% being singletons. The record originates from a study of cytotoxic CD8 clonotypes in ibrutinib-treated CLL. Across the whole study: Patients gave response samples after a median around eleven months of treatment, range 6 to 36.

Study outcomes and limitations: Whereas clonality rose at ibrutinib response, it declined toward baseline at progression.

This sequence joins TRBV2 and TRBJ1-5; weak D call: TRBD1 (6 bases). This clonotype was sampled from a human donor with chronic lymphocytic leukemia. The input for sequencing was PBMCs, taken after 24 months of ibrutinib treatment. The CDR3 coding sequence is TGTGCCAGCACAGGGGAGTCGGATCAGCCCCAGCATTTT. Its translation: CASTGESDQPQHF.